This T cell receptor (beta chain) is from a study of blood T cells in healthy people across ages. Study findings and constraints: Whereas aged donors had fewer naive CD4+ cells, long-lived donors had more of them and higher diversity. Estimates based on one million T cells were treated as lower bounds.

Germline V gives CDR1 SGHRS, CDR2 YFSETQ. V lost 3 bases and J lost 1, with 13 bases in between. The CDR3 is 15 residues long. Worth noting for this clonotype: What it recognizes is unknown.

Sample-barcoded 5' priming and a J-beta primer mix drove a second PCR of roughly 6 to 12 cycles. MiXCR, run by TCRdb on the 5' RACE reads, gives a single entry per CDR3 protein. This sample has roughly 800,000 distinct CDR3 sequences, with 58% found just once. The sequencing input was blood. The receptor comes from a man aged 25-40 years in good health. The chain couples TRBV5-1 to TRBJ1-2; D gene ambiguous. The CDR3 spells CASSYGYTSNYGYTF. In DNA, the CDR3 is TGCGCCAGCAGCTACGGTTATACAAGTAACTATGGCTACACCTTC.